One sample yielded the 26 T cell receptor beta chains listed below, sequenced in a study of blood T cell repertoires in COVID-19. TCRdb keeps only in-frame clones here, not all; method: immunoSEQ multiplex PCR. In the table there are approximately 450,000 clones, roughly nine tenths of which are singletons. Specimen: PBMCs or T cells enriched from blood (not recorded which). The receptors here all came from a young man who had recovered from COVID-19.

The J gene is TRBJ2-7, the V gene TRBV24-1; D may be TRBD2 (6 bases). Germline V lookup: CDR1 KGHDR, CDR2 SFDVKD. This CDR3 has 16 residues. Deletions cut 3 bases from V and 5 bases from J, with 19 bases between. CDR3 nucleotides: TGTGCCACCAGTGATCCTGTCGGGGGTCGGGCCCACGAGCAGTACTTC. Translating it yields CATSDPVGGRAHEQYF.

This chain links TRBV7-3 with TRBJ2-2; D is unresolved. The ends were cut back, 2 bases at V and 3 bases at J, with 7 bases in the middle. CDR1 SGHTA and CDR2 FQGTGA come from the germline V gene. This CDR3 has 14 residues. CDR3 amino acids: CASSLQQYTGELFF. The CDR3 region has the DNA TGTGCCAGCAGCTTACAACAGTACACCGGGGAGCTGTTTTTT.

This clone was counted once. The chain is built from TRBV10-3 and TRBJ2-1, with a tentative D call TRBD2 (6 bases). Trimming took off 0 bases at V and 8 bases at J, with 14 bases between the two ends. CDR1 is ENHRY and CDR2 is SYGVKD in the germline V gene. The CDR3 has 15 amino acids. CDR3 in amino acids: CAISESAGKPHEQFF. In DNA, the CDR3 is TGTGCCATCAGTGAGTCGGCGGGAAAACCTCATGAGCAGTTCTTC.

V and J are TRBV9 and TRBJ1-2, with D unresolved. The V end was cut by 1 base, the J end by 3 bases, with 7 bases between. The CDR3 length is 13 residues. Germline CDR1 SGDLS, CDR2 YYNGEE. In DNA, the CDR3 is TGTGCCAGCAGCGTAATACCGGACTATGGCTACACCTTC. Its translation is CASSVIPDYGYTF.

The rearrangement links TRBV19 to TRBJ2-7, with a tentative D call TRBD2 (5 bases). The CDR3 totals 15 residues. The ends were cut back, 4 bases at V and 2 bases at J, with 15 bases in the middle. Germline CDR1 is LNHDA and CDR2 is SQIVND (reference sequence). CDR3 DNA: TGTGCCAGTAGTACCCAGACAATCGGGGCCTACGAGCAGTACTTC. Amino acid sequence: CASSTQTIGAYEQYF.

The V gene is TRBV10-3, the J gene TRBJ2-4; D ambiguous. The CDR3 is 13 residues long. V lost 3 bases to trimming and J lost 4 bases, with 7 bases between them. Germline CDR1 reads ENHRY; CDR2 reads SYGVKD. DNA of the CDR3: TGTGCCATCAGTGAAAGTGAGAAAAACATTCAGTACTTC. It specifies CAISESEKNIQYF.

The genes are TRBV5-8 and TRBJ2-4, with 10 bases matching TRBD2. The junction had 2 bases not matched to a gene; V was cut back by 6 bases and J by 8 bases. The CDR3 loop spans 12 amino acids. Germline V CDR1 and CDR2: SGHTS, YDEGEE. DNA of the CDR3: TGTGCCAGCATCAGCGGGGGGGACATTCAGTACTTC. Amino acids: CASISGGDIQYF.

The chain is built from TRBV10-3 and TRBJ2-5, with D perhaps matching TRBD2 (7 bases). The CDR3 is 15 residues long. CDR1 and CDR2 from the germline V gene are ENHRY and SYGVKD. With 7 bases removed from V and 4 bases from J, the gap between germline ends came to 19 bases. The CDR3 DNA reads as TGTGCCATCAACAGGGAGGGTAAAGAAAGAGAGACCCAGTACTTC. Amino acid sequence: CAINREGKERETQYF.

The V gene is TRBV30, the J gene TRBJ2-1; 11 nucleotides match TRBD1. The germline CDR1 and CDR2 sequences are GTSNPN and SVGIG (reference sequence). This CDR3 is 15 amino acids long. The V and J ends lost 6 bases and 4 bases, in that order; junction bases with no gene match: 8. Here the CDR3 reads CACSPGQGGYNEQFF. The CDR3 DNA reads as TGTGCCTGTTCCCCGGGACAGGGGGGTTACAATGAGCAGTTCTTC.

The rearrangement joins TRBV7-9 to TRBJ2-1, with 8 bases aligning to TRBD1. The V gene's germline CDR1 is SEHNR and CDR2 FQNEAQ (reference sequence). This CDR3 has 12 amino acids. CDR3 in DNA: TGTGCAGGAACAGGGGGGTCGGATGAGCAGTTCTTC. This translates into CAGTGGSDEQFF.

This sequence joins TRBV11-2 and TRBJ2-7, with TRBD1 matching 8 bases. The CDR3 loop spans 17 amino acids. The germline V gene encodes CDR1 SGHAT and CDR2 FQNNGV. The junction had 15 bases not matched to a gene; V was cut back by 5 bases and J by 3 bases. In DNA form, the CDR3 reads TGTGCCAGCAGCAGGGGGGTTACCGGGACAGGTCTCTACGAGCAGTACTTC. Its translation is CASSRGVTGTGLYEQYF.

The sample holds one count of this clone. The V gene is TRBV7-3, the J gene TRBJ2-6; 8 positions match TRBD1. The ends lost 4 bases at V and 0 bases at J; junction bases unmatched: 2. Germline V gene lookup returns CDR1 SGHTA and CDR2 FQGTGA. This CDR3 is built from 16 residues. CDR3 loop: CASSSGGPSGANVLTF. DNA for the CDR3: TGTGCCAGCAGCTCAGGGGGCCCCTCTGGGGCCAACGTCCTGACTTTC.

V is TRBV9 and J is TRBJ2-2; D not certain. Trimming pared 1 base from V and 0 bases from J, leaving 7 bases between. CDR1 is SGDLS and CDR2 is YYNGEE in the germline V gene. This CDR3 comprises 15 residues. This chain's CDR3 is CASSVSSPNTGELFF. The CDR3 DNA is TGTGCCAGCAGCGTATCATCCCCGAACACCGGGGAGCTGTTTTTT.

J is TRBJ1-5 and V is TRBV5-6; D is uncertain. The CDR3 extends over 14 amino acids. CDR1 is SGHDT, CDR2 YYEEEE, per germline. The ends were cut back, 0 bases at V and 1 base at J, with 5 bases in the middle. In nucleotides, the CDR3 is TGTGCCAGCAGCTTGGTATCCAGCAATCAGCCCCAGCATTTT. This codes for CASSLVSSNQPQHF.

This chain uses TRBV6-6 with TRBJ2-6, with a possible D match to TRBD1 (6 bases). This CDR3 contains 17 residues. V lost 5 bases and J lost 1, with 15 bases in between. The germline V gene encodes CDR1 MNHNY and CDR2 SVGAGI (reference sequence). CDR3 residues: CASSLRRTGSGANVLTF. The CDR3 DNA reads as TGTGCCAGCAGTCTCCGCCGAACAGGGTCTGGGGCCAACGTCCTGACTTTC.

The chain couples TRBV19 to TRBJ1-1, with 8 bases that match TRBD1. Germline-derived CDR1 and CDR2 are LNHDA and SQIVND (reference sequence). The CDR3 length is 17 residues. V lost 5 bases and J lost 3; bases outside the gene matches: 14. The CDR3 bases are TGTGCCAGTAGTCCGGGCCCCCGGACAGGGAAGGACACTGAAGCTTTCTTT. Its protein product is CASSPGPRTGKDTEAFF.

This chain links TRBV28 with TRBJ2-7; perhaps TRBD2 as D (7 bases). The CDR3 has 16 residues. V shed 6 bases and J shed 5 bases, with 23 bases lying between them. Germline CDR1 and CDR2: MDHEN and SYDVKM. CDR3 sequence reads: CASRRGPGREGDEQYF. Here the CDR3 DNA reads TGTGCCAGCAGAAGGGGCCCTGGGAGGGAGGGGGACGAGCAGTACTTC.

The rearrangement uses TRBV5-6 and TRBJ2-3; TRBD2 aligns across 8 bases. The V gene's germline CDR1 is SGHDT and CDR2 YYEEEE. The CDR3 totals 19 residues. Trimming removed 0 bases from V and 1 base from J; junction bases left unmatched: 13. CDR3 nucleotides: TGTGCCAGCAGCTTGGCCTCTTCGCGGGAGGCTATCCGCACAGATACGCAGTATTTT. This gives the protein CASSLASSREAIRTDTQYF.

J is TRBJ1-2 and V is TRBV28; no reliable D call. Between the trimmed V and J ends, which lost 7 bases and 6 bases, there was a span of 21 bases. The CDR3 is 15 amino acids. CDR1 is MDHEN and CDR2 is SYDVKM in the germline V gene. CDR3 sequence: CASTGSWAQGNGYTF. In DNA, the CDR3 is TGTGCCAGCACCGGATCGTGGGCCCAAGGAAATGGCTACACCTTC.

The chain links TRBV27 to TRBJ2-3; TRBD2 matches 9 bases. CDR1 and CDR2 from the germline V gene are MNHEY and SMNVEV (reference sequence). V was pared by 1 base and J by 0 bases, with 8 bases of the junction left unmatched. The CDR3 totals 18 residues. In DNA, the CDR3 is TGTGCCAGCAGTTTATTGTCTAGCGGGATCACTAGCACAGATACGCAGTATTTT. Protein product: CASSLLSSGITSTDTQYF.

In nucleotides, the CDR3 is TGTGCCAGCTCACCCCGGACTCGACTCACCAGCTCCTACGAGCAGTACTTC. Protein: CASSPRTRLTSSYEQYF. The rearrangement joins TRBV18 to TRBJ2-7; weak D call: TRBD2 (5 bases). Germline lookup yields CDR1 KGHSH and CDR2 LQKENI. Between the trimmed V and J ends, which lost 3 bases and 0 bases, there was a span of 18 bases. The CDR3 is 17 residues long.

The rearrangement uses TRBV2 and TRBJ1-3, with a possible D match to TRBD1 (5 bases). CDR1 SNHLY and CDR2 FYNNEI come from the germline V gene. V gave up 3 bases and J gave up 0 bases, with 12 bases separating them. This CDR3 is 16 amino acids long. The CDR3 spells CASSEFQGISGNTIYF. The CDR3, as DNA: TGTGCCAGCAGTGAGTTTCAGGGAATCTCTGGAAACACCATATATTTT. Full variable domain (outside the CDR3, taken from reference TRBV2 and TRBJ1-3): EPEVTQTPSHQVTQMGQEVILRCVPISNHLYFYWYRQILGQKVEFLVSFYNNEISEKSEIFDDQFSVERPDGSNFTLKIRSTKLEDSAMYFCASSEFQGISGNTIYFGEGSWLTVV.

In DNA form, the CDR3 reads TGTGCCAGCAGCCATCGTACAGGGGTTGGAAACACCATATATTTT. Its protein product is CASSHRTGVGNTIYF. The chain couples TRBV13 to TRBJ1-3, with 7 positions matching TRBD1. The CDR3 is 15 amino acids. CDR1 is PRHDT and CDR2 is FYEKMQ in the germline V gene (reference sequence). J gave up 3 bases and V 5 bases, and 7 bases lay outside the gene matches.

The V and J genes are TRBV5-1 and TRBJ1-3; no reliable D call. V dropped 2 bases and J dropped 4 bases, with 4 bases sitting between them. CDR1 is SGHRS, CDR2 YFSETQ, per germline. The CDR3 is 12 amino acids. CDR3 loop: CASSLSGNTIYF. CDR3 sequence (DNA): TGCGCCAGCAGCTTATCAGGAAACACCATATATTTT. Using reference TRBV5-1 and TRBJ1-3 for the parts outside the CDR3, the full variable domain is KAGVTQTPRYLIKTRGQQVTLSCSPISGHRSVSWYQQTPGQGLQFLFEYFSETQRNKGNFPGRFSGRQFSNSRSEMNVSTLELGDSALYLCASSLSGNTIYFGEGSWLTVV.

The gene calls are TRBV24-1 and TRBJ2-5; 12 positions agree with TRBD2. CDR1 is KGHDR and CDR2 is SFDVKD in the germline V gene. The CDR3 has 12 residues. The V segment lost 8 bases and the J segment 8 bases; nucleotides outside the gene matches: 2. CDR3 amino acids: CATMGLAGTQYF. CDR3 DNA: TGTGCCACCATGGGACTAGCGGGCACCCAGTACTTC.

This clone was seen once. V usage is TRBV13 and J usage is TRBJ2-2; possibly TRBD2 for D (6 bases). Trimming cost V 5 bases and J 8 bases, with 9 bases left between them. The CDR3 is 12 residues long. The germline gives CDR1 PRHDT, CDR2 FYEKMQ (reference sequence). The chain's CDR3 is CASSTRGGELFF. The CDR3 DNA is TGTGCCAGCAGCACCCGGGGGGGGGAGCTGTTTTTT.